Below are 5 T cell receptor beta chains sequenced from a single sample in a study of beta chain features in type 1 diabetes. What was sequenced were expressed TCRB transcripts, since all of the isolated RNA had been reverse transcribed. Profiled with immunoSEQ multiplex PCR; TCRdb holds only in-frame clones, not every one. The sample lists 330,000 or so clones, around 15% occurring once. Sequences were obtained from central memory CD4+ T cells from blood. These receptors were collected from a man aged 25 to 45 in good health.

The chain combines TRBV6-1 with TRBJ1-1, with D maybe TRBD1 (5 bases). The germline gives CDR1 MNHNS, CDR2 SASEGT. CDR3 size: 14 residues. The V gene lost 8 bases and the J gene lost 2 bases, with 15 bases spanning the gap. CDR3 protein: CASGLRQGNTEAFF. The CDR3 DNA follows: TGTGCCAGCGGGCTCAGGCAGGGAAACACTGAAGCTTTCTTT.

This clone occurred a few times. This chain connects TRBV7-2 to TRBJ1-1; D is ambiguous. The CDR3 has 15 amino acids. The germline V gene encodes CDR1 SGHTA and CDR2 FQGNSA. Trimming removed 5 bases from V and 0 bases from J, with 13 bases in between. In DNA, the CDR3 is TGTGCCAGCAGCCTCAACGGCGTTGTGAACACTGAAGCTTTCTTT. Translating it yields CASSLNGVVNTEAFF.

This clone was detected ten times or more. The V gene is TRBV5-4, the J gene TRBJ2-3, with D possibly matching TRBD2 (5 bases). The ends were cut back, 0 bases at V and 5 bases at J, with 19 bases in the middle. Looked up from germline, CDR1 is SGHNT and CDR2 is YYREEE (reference sequence). This CDR3 contains 17 residues. CDR3 coding DNA: TGTGCCAGCAGCTTGGCTCTGGACTCTAACCGTGGAGATACGCAGTATTTT. Protein product: CASSLALDSNRGDTQYF.

This clone was counted between two and nine times. J is TRBJ2-3 and V is TRBV5-6, with TRBD2 as a possible D gene (5 bases). Germline CDR1 SGHDT, CDR2 YYEEEE. The CDR3 covers 14 residues. Deletions cut 3 bases from V and 5 bases from J, with 13 bases between. The CDR3: CASSSGLLGDTQYF. The CDR3 nucleotides are TGTGCCAGCAGCTCAGGACTCCTCGGAGATACGCAGTATTTT.

This clone was seen ten or more times. This chain links TRBV10-3 with TRBJ2-5; D is uncertain. The CDR3 contains 13 residues. Germline loops: CDR1 ENHRY, CDR2 SYGVKD. Trimming removed 10 bases at V and 1 base at J, with 13 bases between. The CDR3 spells CATLQTPQETQYF. The CDR3 DNA follows: TGTGCCACCTTACAGACCCCCCAAGAGACCCAGTACTTC.